The 29 T cell receptor beta chains below were found in one sample sequenced in a study of neurological immune-mediated disorders. TCRdb re-called the 5' RACE reads with MiXCR, one entry per CDR3 protein. The table has more than 70,000 distinct CDR3 sequences, 10% to 13% seen once. The sample was PBMCs. These receptors all come from a man aged 35-49 years in good health.

This clonotype appeared many times. V usage is TRBV12-3 or TRBV12-4 and J usage is TRBJ2-7; D not certain. The length of the CDR3 is 13 residues. V lost 6 bases and J lost 3, with 12 bases in between. This chain's CDR3 is CASSPQAIYEQYF. Written as DNA, the CDR3 is TGTGCCAGCAGCCCTCAGGCGATCTACGAGCAGTACTTC.

This clonotype was found many times. This sequence joins TRBV2 and TRBJ1-6, with 7 positions matching TRBD1. The germline V gene encodes CDR1 SNHLY and CDR2 FYNNEI. The CDR3 totals 17 residues. After removal of 8 bases from V and 3 bases from J, the junction contained 13 bases not matched to a gene. DNA for the CDR3: TGTGCCAGCCGGAAACTAACAGGGGTCGACTATAATTCACCCCTCCACTTT. Translation: CASRKLTGVDYNSPLHF.

V and J are TRBV12-3 or TRBV12-4 and TRBJ2-3; D is undetermined. V lost 5 bases and J lost 4, with 7 bases in between. This CDR3 contains 12 residues. CDR3 nucleotide sequence: TGTGCCAGCAGTCCCCGCCCAGATACGCAGTATTTT. Protein sequence: CASSPRPDTQYF.

This clonotype was recorded many times. The chain has TRBV20-1 and TRBJ1-1, with unresolved D. V lost 0 bases and J lost 2, with 16 bases in between. The CDR3 is 16 residues long. The germline gives CDR1 DFQATT, CDR2 SNEGSKA (reference sequence). The CDR3 DNA reads TGCAGTGCTAGAGACCCTGGCCCATCGGGAAACACTGAAGCTTTCTTT. This translates into CSARDPGPSGNTEAFF.

There are many counts of this clonotype. This chain joins TRBV24-1 and TRBJ1-5; D is ambiguous. The germline V gene has CDR1 KGHDR and CDR2 SFDVKD. The CDR3 is made up of 15 amino acids. The V end lost 6 bases, the J end lost 0 bases, and 11 bases lay between the germline ends. The DNA for the CDR3 is TGTGCCACCAGTCGTGGGGATTATAGCAATCAGCCCCAGCATTTT. This codes for CATSRGDYSNQPQHF.

Many counts were recorded for this clonotype. The genes are TRBV5-6 and TRBJ2-5; D ambiguous. There are 14 residues in the CDR3. Trimming cost V 1 base and J 2 bases, with 9 bases left between them. Germline CDR1 is SGHDT and CDR2 is YYEEEE. DNA for the CDR3: TGTGCCAGCAGCTTGCCAACAGAACAAGAGACCCAGTACTTC. As protein: CASSLPTEQETQYF. Complete variable domain (other parts from reference TRBV5-6 and TRBJ2-5): DAGVTQSPTHLIKTRGQQVTLRCSPKSGHDTVSWYQQALGQGPQFIFQYYEEEERQRGNFPDRFSGHQFPNYSSELNVNALLLGDSALYLCASSLPTEQETQYFGPGTRLLVL.

This clonotype was picked up many times. DNA for the CDR3: TGTGCCAGCAGCTTCCTCGGACAGGGCGAATACGAGCAGTACTTC. This sequence encodes CASSFLGQGEYEQYF. The J gene is TRBJ2-7, the V gene TRBV5-6; 8 bases align to TRBD1. This CDR3 region has 15 residues. Trimming cost V 2 bases and J 4 bases; bases outside gene matches: 8. Germline assignment: CDR1 SGHDT and CDR2 YYEEEE.

This clonotype was counted ten times or more. J is TRBJ2-7 and V is TRBV25-1; tentatively, D is TRBD2 (5 bases). Trimming removed 5 bases from V and 7 bases from J, with 9 bases in between. Per the germline V gene, CDR1 is MGHDK and CDR2 is SYGVNS. The CDR3 has 11 residues. CDR3 amino acids: CASSITGEQYF. Here the CDR3 DNA reads TGTGCCAGCAGTATTACGGGGGAGCAGTACTTC.

In its sample, this clonotype was seen many times. The chain couples TRBV4-2 to TRBJ2-3; maybe TRBD2 (7 bases). Germline lookup yields CDR1 LGHNA and CDR2 YNFKEQ. The CDR3 has 17 amino acids. Trimming stripped 0 bases from V and 6 bases from J, with 19 bases between. The CDR3 bases are TGTGCCAGCAGCCAAGAGGGGCCGGGGGGCGGGGTCGATACGCAGTATTTT. It codes for CASSQEGPGGGVDTQYF.

This clonotype has a count of ten or more. J is TRBJ2-1 and V is TRBV7-2; 7 nucleotides align to TRBD1. The CDR3 loop spans 15 amino acids. Losses at the gene ends were 3 bases for V and 2 bases for J; bases not matched to a gene: 4. Germline V gives CDR1 SGHTA, CDR2 FQGNSA. Written as DNA, the CDR3 is TGTGCCAGCAGCTTGTTGGGACAGCCCTACAATGAGCAGTTCTTC. It translates to CASSLLGQPYNEQFF.

This clonotype occurred many times. This chain uses TRBV10-1 with TRBJ2-2; tentatively, D is TRBD1 (5 bases). Germline-derived CDR1 and CDR2 are WNHNN and SYGVQD (reference sequence). The CDR3 covers 14 residues. The germline V and J ends were trimmed by 4 bases and 3 bases, with 9 bases remaining between them. CDR3 in DNA: TGCGCCAGCAGTGGGCAGGGTTACACCGGGGAGCTGTTTTTT. Translating it yields CASSGQGYTGELFF.

The rearrangement joins TRBV6-5 to TRBJ2-5; D is ambiguous. The germline CDR1 and CDR2 sequences are MNHEY and SVGAGI. V lost 2 bases and J 2 bases, leaving 12 bases between the germline ends. The CDR3 has 15 residues. CDR3 sequence (DNA): TGTGCCAGCAGTTACCGATACAGTTTTCAAGAGACCCAGTACTTC. Its protein is CASSYRYSFQETQYF.

This clonotype has a count of ten or more. V usage is TRBV5-1 and J usage is TRBJ2-3, with D uncertain. V was cut by 3 bases and J by 2 bases, with 7 bases left in between. This CDR3 region has 13 residues. The germline CDR1 and CDR2 sequences are SGHRS and YFSETQ. CDR3: CASSWSPTDTQYF. Here the CDR3 DNA reads TGCGCCAGCAGCTGGTCCCCCACAGATACGCAGTATTTT.

Comment on this clonotype: This sequence may be a read error, since a much larger clone differs from it by one base. The CDR3 DNA reads as TGTGCCAGCAGTTACGTGAAGGTGGGGACCCAGTACTTC. Protein sequence: CASSYVKVGTQYF. This rearrangement joins TRBV6-5 to TRBJ2-5; no clear D gene. Germline assignment: CDR1 MNHEY and CDR2 SVGAGI. V was pared by 2 bases and J by 7 bases, with 11 bases between. The CDR3 totals 13 residues.

This clonotype was observed at least ten times. This chain connects TRBV20-1 to TRBJ2-1, with D tentatively TRBD1 (6 bases). The germline V gene has CDR1 DFQATT and CDR2 SNEGSKA (reference sequence). The CDR3 is 13 amino acids. V lost 4 bases to trimming and J lost 3 bases, with 10 bases between them. CDR3 loop: CSAKYRVYNEQFF. The CDR3 DNA reads as TGCAGTGCTAAATACAGGGTCTACAATGAGCAGTTCTTC.

This clonotype has ten or more counts. This chain links TRBV12-3 or TRBV12-4 with TRBJ2-5; D remains unclear. This CDR3 contains 14 residues. The V gene lost 2 bases and the J gene lost 5 bases, with 12 bases spanning the gap. DNA for the CDR3: TGTGCCAGCAGTTTAACCCCCCTCGGGGAGACCCAGTACTTC. This encodes CASSLTPLGETQYF.

This clonotype was found many times. V usage is TRBV20-1 and J usage is TRBJ2-2; D may be TRBD1 (7 bases). V dropped 4 bases and J dropped 4 bases, with 13 bases sitting between them. The CDR3 is made up of 14 amino acids. Germline V lookup: CDR1 DFQATT, CDR2 SNEGSKA (reference sequence). Here the CDR3 reads CSATQGGSTGELFF. In nucleotides, the CDR3 is TGCAGTGCTACGCAGGGGGGCAGCACCGGGGAGCTGTTTTTT.

This clonotype was counted many times. The chain joins TRBV5-1 to TRBJ2-5, with 8 bases identical to TRBD1. With V trimmed by 0 bases and J by 2 bases, 6 bases remained unmatched. CDR1 and CDR2 from the germline V gene are SGHRS and YFSETQ. The length of the CDR3 is 16 residues. CDR3 sequence reads: CASSLGTGYGQETQYF. The CDR3 DNA reads as TGCGCCAGCAGCTTGGGGACAGGGTATGGTCAAGAGACCCAGTACTTC. The full variable domain, with the rest looked up from reference TRBV5-1 and TRBJ2-5, is KAGVTQTPRYLIKTRGQQVTLSCSPISGHRSVSWYQQTPGQGLQFLFEYFSETQRNKGNFPGRFSGRQFSNSRSEMNVSTLELGDSALYLCASSLGTGYGQETQYFGPGTRLLVL.

The sample holds a few counts of this clonotype. This chain links TRBV7-9 with TRBJ1-2; D remains ambiguous. The CDR3 loop spans 13 amino acids. CDR1 is SEHNR, CDR2 FQNEAQ, per germline (reference sequence). Between the trimmed V and J ends, which lost 3 bases and 4 bases, there was a span of 9 bases. CDR3 protein: CASSFVGPYGYTF. The DNA of the CDR3 is TGTGCCAGCAGCTTCGTCGGCCCCTATGGCTACACCTTC.

At least ten counts were recorded for this clonotype. This chain joins TRBV18 and TRBJ2-7; 8 nucleotides agree with TRBD2. With 1 base clipped from V and 7 bases from J, the junction kept 6 bases outside the gene matches. The CDR3 length is 14 residues. From germline, CDR1 is KGHSH and CDR2 LQKENI. CDR3 region: CASSPQYGGGEQYF. The CDR3 DNA reads as TGTGCCAGCTCACCACAGTACGGGGGGGGTGAGCAGTACTTC.

This clonotype was seen ten or more times. The chain combines TRBV10-3 with TRBJ2-7; D gene uncertain. Trimming removed 0 bases at V and 2 bases at J, with 11 bases between. The CDR3 loop spans 15 amino acids. In germline, CDR1 is ENHRY, CDR2 SYGVKD. In DNA, the CDR3 is TGTGCCATCAGTGAGTCCAACAGTCCGACCTACGAGCAGTACTTC. Translated, it gives CAISESNSPTYEQYF.

This clonotype was observed a handful of times. V is TRBV28 and J is TRBJ2-1; 7 nucleotides agree with TRBD1. This CDR3 comprises 14 residues. CDR1 and CDR2 (germline): MDHEN, SYDVKM. After removal of 7 bases from V and 4 bases from J, the junction contained 7 bases not matched to a gene. The CDR3 bases are TGTGCCAGCATCCACGGGACAGATTACAATGAGCAGTTCTTC. It codes for CASIHGTDYNEQFF.

This clonotype appeared many times. This sequence joins TRBV7-9 and TRBJ2-7; D might be TRBD2 (6 bases). The CDR3 spans 14 residues. V lost 5 bases and J lost 6, with 17 bases in between. The V gene's germline CDR1 is SEHNR and CDR2 FQNEAQ (reference sequence). For the CDR3, the DNA is TGTGCCAGCAGCCGCTCCGGGAGAGTGGGCGAGCAGTACTTC. Protein sequence: CASSRSGRVGEQYF.

Many counts were recorded for this clonotype. The V and J genes are TRBV5-1 and TRBJ2-7, with D perhaps matching TRBD1 (6 bases). The CDR3 has 14 amino acids. The germline CDR1 and CDR2 sequences are SGHRS and YFSETQ. With 2 bases removed from V and 2 bases from J, the gap between germline ends came to 11 bases. CDR3 in DNA: TGCGCCAGCAGCTTTTCTAGGACAGCCTACGAGCAGTACTTC. It yields the protein CASSFSRTAYEQYF.

This clonotype was seen at least ten times. The V and J genes are TRBV3-1 and TRBJ2-5, with D perhaps TRBD1 or TRBD2 (5 bases each). The germline V and J ends were trimmed by 10 bases and 5 bases, with 11 bases remaining between them. Germline assignment: CDR1 LGHDT and CDR2 YNNKEL (reference sequence). This CDR3 has 11 residues. Here the CDR3 DNA reads TGTGCCATCGGGGACCTGGAGACCCAGTACTTC. Translating gives CAIGDLETQYF.

V is TRBV3-1 and J is TRBJ2-5, with no clear D. The V gene's germline CDR1 is LGHDT and CDR2 YNNKEL (reference sequence). The V end lost 1 base, the J end lost 4 bases, and 13 bases lay between the germline ends. The CDR3 consists of 15 residues. The CDR3 loop is CASSQVNSRAETQYF. The CDR3 DNA reads as TGTGCCAGCAGCCAAGTTAACTCGCGAGCAGAGACCCAGTACTTC.

In this sample, this clonotype turned up many times. The chain couples TRBV5-1 to TRBJ2-3; D unresolved. The CDR3 is 16 residues long. The ends were cut back, 0 bases at V and 0 bases at J, with 11 bases in the middle. CDR1 is SGHRS, CDR2 YFSETQ, per germline. The CDR3: CASSLGARISTDTQYF. DNA of the CDR3: TGCGCCAGCAGCTTGGGGGCCAGAATAAGCACAGATACGCAGTATTTT.

Many counts were recorded for this clonotype. This rearrangement joins TRBV5-1 to TRBJ1-1; D not resolved. Germline V gene data show CDR1 as SGHRS and CDR2 as YFSETQ. The CDR3 has 15 residues. V was shortened by 0 bases and J by 2 bases, with 11 bases between the two germline ends. CDR3 sequence (DNA): TGCGCCAGCAGCTTGGAGGCAGGAGTCAACACTGAAGCTTTCTTT. This translates into CASSLEAGVNTEAFF.

About this clonotype: With a much larger clone just one base away, this may be a read error. The V call is TRBV2, the J call TRBJ1-6; maybe TRBD1 (5 bases). This CDR3 has 11 amino acids. CDR1 and CDR2 from the germline V gene are SNHLY and FYNNEI. The CDR3 DNA reads TGTGCCAGCAGTGAAGCTGGGGGACGGGCGTTT. Translation: CASSEAGGRAF.